This paragraph reports one T cell receptor (beta chain). Trimming took 7 bases from V and 9 from J; bases not matched to a gene: 10. CDR3 size: 14 residues. CDR1 MRHNA and CDR2 SNTAGT come from the germline V gene. The protocol was immunoSEQ multiplex PCR, while the TCRdb copy is restricted to in-frame clones and leaves out a portion. The table includes more than 65,000 clones, approximately 97% detected once. The sample comes from a study of technical replicates of blood from a few donors. This clonotype was sampled from a human donor in good health. Material for sequencing was T cells isolated from PBMCs. The chain uses TRBV6-4 and TRBJ2-1; 9 bases line up with TRBD2. The CDR3 DNA reads as TGTGCCAGCAATTCCGCGGGAGGGAGCGGTGAGCAGTTCTTC. Encoded protein: CASNSAGGSGEQFF.